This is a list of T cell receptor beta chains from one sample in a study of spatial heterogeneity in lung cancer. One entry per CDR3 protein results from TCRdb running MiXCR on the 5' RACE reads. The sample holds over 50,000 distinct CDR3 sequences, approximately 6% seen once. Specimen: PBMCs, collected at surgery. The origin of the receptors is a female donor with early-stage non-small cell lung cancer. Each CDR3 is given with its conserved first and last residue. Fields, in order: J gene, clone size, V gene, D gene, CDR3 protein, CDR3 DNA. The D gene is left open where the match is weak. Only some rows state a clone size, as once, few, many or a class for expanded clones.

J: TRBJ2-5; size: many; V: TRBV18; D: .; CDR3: CASSPPVKETQYF; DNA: TGTGCCAGCTCACCACCTGTAAAAGAGACCCAGTACTTC
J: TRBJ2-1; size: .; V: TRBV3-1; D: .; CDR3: CASSQQGGSYNEQFF; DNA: TGTGCCAGCAGCCAACAGGGGGGTTCCTACAATGAGCAGTTCTTC
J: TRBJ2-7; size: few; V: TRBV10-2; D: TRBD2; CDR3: CASHLAGGPNEQYF; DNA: TGCGCCAGCCACCTAGCGGGAGGGCCTAACGAGCAGTACTTC
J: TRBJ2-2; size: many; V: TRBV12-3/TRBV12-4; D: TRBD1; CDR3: CASHRDRAPLTGELFF; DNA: TGTGCCAGCCACCGGGACAGGGCCCCTCTGACCGGGGAGCTGTTTTTT
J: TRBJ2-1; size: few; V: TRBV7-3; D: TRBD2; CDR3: CASSLSVTSGYANEQFF; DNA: TGTGCCAGCAGCTTATCCGTAACTAGCGGTTATGCCAATGAGCAGTTCTTC
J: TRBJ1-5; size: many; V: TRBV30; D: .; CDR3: CAWSESQNQPQHF; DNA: TGTGCCTGGAGTGAATCTCAGAATCAGCCCCAGCATTTT
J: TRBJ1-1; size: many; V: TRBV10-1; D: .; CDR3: CASSESYGRTEAFF; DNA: TGCGCCAGCAGTGAGTCGTATGGAAGGACTGAAGCTTTCTTT
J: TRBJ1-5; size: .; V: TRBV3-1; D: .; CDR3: CASSPDYSNQPQHF; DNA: TGTGCCAGCAGCCCAGATTATAGCAATCAGCCCCAGCATTTT
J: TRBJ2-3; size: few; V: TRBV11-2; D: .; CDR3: CASSLGLAVDTQYF; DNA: TGTGCCAGCAGCTTAGGTTTGGCGGTAGATACGCAGTATTTT
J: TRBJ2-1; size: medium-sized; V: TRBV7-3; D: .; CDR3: CASSLDPPGTYNEQFF; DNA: TGTGCCAGCAGCTTAGACCCCCCAGGCACCTACAATGAGCAGTTCTTC
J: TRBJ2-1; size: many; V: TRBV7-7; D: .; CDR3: CASSLAGGAYNEQFF; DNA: TGTGCTAGCAGCTTAGCCGGGGGTGCCTACAATGAGCAGTTCTTC
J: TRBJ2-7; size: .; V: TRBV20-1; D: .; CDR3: CSADPGQISYEQYF; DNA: TGCAGTGCTGATCCGGGACAAATATCCTACGAGCAGTACTTC
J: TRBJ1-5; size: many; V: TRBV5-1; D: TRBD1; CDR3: CASSSNTGEQPQHF; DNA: TGCGCCAGCAGCTCAAATACAGGGGAACAGCCCCAGCATTTT
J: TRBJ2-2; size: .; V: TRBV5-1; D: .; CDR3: CASSFGAAHTGELFF; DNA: TGCGCCAGCAGCTTCGGGGCAGCCCACACCGGGGAGCTGTTTTTT
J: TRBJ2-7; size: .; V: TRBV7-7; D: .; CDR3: CASSPSGRADEQYF; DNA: TGTGCCAGCAGCCCCTCCGGAAGGGCGGACGAGCAGTACTTC
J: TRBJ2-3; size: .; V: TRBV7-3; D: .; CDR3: CASSLQAARSTDTQYF; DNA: TGTGCCAGCAGCTTACAGGCTGCAAGAAGCACAGATACGCAGTATTTT
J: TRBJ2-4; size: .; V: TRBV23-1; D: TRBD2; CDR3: CASSGVSTSGNKNIQYF; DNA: TGCGCCAGCTCAGGGGTGTCGACTAGCGGTAACAAAAACATTCAGTACTTC
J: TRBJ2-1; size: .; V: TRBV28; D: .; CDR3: CASSRLDSEQFF; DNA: TGTGCCAGCAGTCGGCTAGACTCTGAGCAGTTCTTC
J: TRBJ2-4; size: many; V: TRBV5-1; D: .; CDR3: CASGSGASVENIQYF; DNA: TGCGCCAGCGGATCGGGGGCTAGCGTCGAAAACATTCAGTACTTC
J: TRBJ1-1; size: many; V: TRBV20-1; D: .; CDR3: CSAPPEGVGREAFF; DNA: TGCAGTGCCCCCCCAGAGGGCGTTGGAAGGGAAGCTTTCTTT
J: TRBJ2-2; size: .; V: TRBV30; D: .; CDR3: CALAGNTGELFF; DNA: TGTGCCTTAGCCGGAAACACCGGGGAGCTGTTTTTT
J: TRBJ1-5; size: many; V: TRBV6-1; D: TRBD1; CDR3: CASSEGTGGSQPQHF; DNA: TGTGCCAGCAGTGAGGGGACAGGGGGGAGCCAGCCCCAGCATTTT
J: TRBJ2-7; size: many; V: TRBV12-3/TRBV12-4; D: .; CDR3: CASSLPPGGPYEQYF; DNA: TGTGCCAGCAGTTTACCCCCCGGGGGCCCCTACGAGCAGTACTTC
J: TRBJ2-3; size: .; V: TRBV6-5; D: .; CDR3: CASSYSSTEADTQYF; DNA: TGTGCCAGCAGTTACTCATCGACAGAGGCAGATACGCAGTATTTT
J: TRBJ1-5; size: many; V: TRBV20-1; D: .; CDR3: CSARPGQRNQPQHF; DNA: TGCAGTGCTAGACCCGGACAGAGAAATCAGCCCCAGCATTTT
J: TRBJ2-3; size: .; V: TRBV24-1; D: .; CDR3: CATSAKGGAFTDTQYF; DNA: TGTGCCACCAGTGCCAAGGGGGGGGCGTTCACAGATACGCAGTATTTT
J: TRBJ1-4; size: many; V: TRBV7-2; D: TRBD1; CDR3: CASSLRGQTNEKLFF; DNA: TGTGCCAGCAGCTTACGGGGACAGACCAATGAAAAACTGTTTTTT
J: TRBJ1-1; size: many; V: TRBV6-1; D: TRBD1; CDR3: CASKLGTGGTEAFF; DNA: TGTGCCAGCAAACTTGGGACAGGGGGCACTGAAGCTTTCTTT
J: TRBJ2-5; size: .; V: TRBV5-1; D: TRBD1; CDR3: CASRLGAGGDLGETQYF; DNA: TGCGCCAGCAGACTTGGAGCAGGGGGCGATTTGGGAGAGACCCAGTACTTC
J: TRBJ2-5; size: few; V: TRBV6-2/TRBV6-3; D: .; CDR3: CASSYPVETQYF; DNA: TGTGCCAGCAGTTACCCCGTGGAGACCCAGTACTTC
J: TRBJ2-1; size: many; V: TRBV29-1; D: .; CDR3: CSVLGGWGTYNEQFF; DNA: TGCAGCGTTTTGGGAGGTTGGGGCACCTACAATGAGCAGTTCTTC
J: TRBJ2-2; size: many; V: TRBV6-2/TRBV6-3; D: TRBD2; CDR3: CASSSYPGGRNTGELFF; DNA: TGTGCCAGCAGTTCCTATCCGGGGGGACGGAACACCGGGGAGCTGTTTTTT
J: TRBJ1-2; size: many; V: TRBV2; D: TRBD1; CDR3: CATAWDRLRDGYTF; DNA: TGTGCCACCGCGTGGGACAGGCTAAGGGATGGCTACACCTTC
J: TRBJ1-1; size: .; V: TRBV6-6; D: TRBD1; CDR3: CASTLDRGNTEAFF; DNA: TGTGCCAGCACATTAGACAGGGGCAACACTGAAGCTTTCTTT
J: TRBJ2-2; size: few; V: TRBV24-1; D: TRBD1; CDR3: CATSETGTANTGELFF; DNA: TGTGCCACCAGTGAGACCGGGACAGCGAACACCGGGGAGCTGTTTTTT
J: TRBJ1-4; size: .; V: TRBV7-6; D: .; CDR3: CASSPQGYGEKLFF; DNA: TGTGCCAGCAGCCCCCAGGGATATGGTGAAAAACTGTTTTTT
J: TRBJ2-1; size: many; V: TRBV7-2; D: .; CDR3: CASSFLGGAPYNEQFF; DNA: TGTGCCAGCAGCTTCCTGGGCGGGGCGCCCTACAATGAGCAGTTCTTC
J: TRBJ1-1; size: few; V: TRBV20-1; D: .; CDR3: CSASLGGTPSTEAFF; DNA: TGCAGTGCTAGCCTAGGGGGGACACCGAGCACTGAAGCTTTCTTT
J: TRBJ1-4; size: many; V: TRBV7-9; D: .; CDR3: CASSIGAFNEKLFF; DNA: TGTGCCAGCAGTATCGGGGCGTTTAATGAAAAACTGTTTTTT
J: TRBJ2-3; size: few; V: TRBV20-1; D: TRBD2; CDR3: CSARLTSGGSGAQYF; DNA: TGCAGTGCTAGGTTGACTAGCGGGGGATCCGGAGCGCAGTATTTT
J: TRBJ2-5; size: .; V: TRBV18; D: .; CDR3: CASSPRTTSRETQYF; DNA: TGTGCCAGCTCCCCTCGGACTACCTCCCGGGAGACCCAGTACTTC
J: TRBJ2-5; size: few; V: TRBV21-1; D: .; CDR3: CAPLVGKVQETQYF; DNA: TGTGCCCCGCTCGTGGGCAAAGTTCAAGAGACCCAGTACTTC
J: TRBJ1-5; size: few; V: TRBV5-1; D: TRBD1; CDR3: CASSFPGGPSNQPQHF; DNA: TGCGCCAGCAGCTTCCCAGGGGGACCCAGCAATCAGCCCCAGCATTTT
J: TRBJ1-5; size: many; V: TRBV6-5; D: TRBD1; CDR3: CASRGGGTGQPQHF; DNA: TGTGCCAGCAGAGGGGGGGGGACAGGTCAGCCCCAGCATTTT
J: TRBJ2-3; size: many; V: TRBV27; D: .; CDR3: CASSFLRGAGTDTQYF; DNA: TGTGCCAGCAGTTTTCTGAGGGGGGCTGGCACAGATACGCAGTATTTT
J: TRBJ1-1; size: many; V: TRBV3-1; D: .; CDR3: CASSQSLSASEAFF; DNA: TGTGCCAGCAGCCAATCCCTAAGTGCCTCTGAAGCTTTCTTT
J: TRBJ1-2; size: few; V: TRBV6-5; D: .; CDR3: CASRPRWVGEGGYTF; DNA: TGTGCCAGCAGGCCCAGATGGGTAGGAGAAGGTGGCTACACCTTC
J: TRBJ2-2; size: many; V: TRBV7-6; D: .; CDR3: CASSSMGGELFF; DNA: TGTGCCAGCAGTTCGATGGGCGGGGAGCTGTTTTTT
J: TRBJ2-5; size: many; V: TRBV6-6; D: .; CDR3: CASSYGARTKTQYF; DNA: TGTGCCAGCAGTTACGGGGCCCGGACAAAGACCCAGTACTTC
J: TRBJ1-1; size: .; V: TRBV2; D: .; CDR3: CASIRLPPEGVPMNTEAFF; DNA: TGTGCCAGCATAAGGTTGCCCCCGGAAGGAGTACCGATGAACACTGAAGCTTTCTTT
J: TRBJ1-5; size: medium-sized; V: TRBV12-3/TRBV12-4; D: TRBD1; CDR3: CASSRDRGSNQPQHF; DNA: TGTGCCAGCAGCCGGGACAGGGGGAGCAATCAGCCCCAGCATTTT
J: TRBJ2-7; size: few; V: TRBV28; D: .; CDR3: CASSFPANIGYEQYF; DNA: TGTGCCAGCAGCTTCCCAGCCAACATAGGCTACGAGCAGTACTTC
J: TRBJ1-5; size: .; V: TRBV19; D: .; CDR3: CASSIGPDRPQHF; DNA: TGTGCCAGTAGTATAGGGCCCGACAGGCCCCAGCATTTT
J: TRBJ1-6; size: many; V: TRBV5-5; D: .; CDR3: CASRNQMASSYNSPLHF; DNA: TGTGCCAGCAGAAACCAGATGGCGTCCTCCTATAATTCACCCCTCCACTTT